The rows below give T cell receptor beta chains drawn from one sample of a study of cytomegalovirus exposure and HLA in healthy donors. Here immunoSEQ multiplex PCR was the method, and the copy in TCRdb shows in-frame clones only, minus some. The sample has 150,000 to 200,000 clones; around 81% are singletons. Sequencing was performed on PBMCs. These receptor sequences come from a woman younger than 35 in good health and CMV-seropositive. The CDR3 runs from the conserved cysteine through the conserved F or W. The order of the fields is clone size, J gene, V gene, D gene, CDR3 DNA, CDR3 protein. D genes are given only for firm matches. Size tells how often a clone was seen (once, few, many) or the class of an expanded clone, and some rows leave it out.

- | TRBJ1-4 | TRBV5-1 | - | TGCGCCAGCAGCTTGGGGACAGAAAGAAACGAAAAACTGTTTTTT | CASSLGTERNEKLFF
- | TRBJ1-1 | TRBV19 | - | TGTGCCAGTAGTATAGATATATATCAACGGCGAGGGACTGAAGCTTTCTTT | CASSIDIYQRRGTEAFF
few | TRBJ1-5 | TRBV7-2 | - | TGTGCCAGCAGCACTACCAGGGGAGACGGCCAGCCCCAGCATTTT | CASSTTRGDGQPQHF
- | TRBJ2-7 | TRBV19 | TRBD1 | TGTGCCACCGACAGGGGTCGAGGCGAGCAGTACTTC | CATDRGRGEQYF
once | TRBJ2-1 | TRBV5-1 | - | TGCGCCAGCAGCGGCTCAGGTCCAACCTCCTACAATGAGCAGTTCTTC | CASSGSGPTSYNEQFF
once | TRBJ2-7 | TRBV18 | TRBD1 | TGTGCCAGCTCACCTTACGGACAGGCCAAAACCTACGAGCAGTACTTC | CASSPYGQAKTYEQYF
- | TRBJ2-2 | TRBV30 | - | TGTGCCTGGAGCGGGGGCACCGGGGAGCTGTTTTTT | CAWSGGTGELFF
once | TRBJ2-1 | TRBV5-4 | - | TGTGCCAGCAGTCCGGCGGACAGCGGTGAGCAGTTCTTC | CASSPADSGEQFF
- | TRBJ1-2 | TRBV28 | - | TGTGCCAGCAGTTTGCAGGGCGGGGGAATCTTC | CASSLQGGGIF
- | TRBJ1-1 | TRBV2 | TRBD1 | TGTGCCAGCAGGGTTACAGGGGGCACTGAAGCTTTCTTT | CASRVTGGTEAFF
few | TRBJ2-3 | TRBV7-2 | TRBD2 | TGTGCCAGCAGCTTCTCTCCTTCTGGCGGGGGGGAACGGTTGAATACGCAGTATTTT | CASSFSPSGGGERLNTQYF
- | TRBJ1-2 | TRBV5-6 | - | TGTGCCAGCAGCCCGGGACTGGAAGGCTATGGCTACACCTTC | CASSPGLEGYGYTF
- | TRBJ2-1 | TRBV5-6 | - | TGTGCCAGCAGCTTGGTGCCAGCCTACAATGAGCAGTTCTTC | CASSLVPAYNEQFF
- | TRBJ2-3 | TRBV4-1 | TRBD2 | TGCGCCAGCAGCCCCGGGGGGGGTCTCACAGATACGCAGTATTTT | CASSPGGGLTDTQYF
- | TRBJ2-5 | TRBV19 | TRBD1 | TGTGCCAGTAGTATCTCGGGGACAGGGGTCGAGACCCAGTACTTC | CASSISGTGVETQYF
once | TRBJ2-3 | TRBV7-9 | TRBD2 | TGTGCCAGCAGCTTACTAGCGGGCACAGATACGCAGTATTTT | CASSLLAGTDTQYF
- | TRBJ1-4 | TRBV7-9 | - | TGTGCCAGCAGCTTGGGGACAAGCTACGCAACTAATGAAAAACTGTTTTTT | CASSLGTSYATNEKLFF
once | TRBJ1-2 | TRBV7-2 | TRBD1 | TGTGCCAGCAGCCACCGGGGGACAGGGAACTATGGCTACACCTTC | CASSHRGTGNYGYTF
- | TRBJ2-7 | TRBV9 | TRBD1 | TGTGCCAGCAGCGCCACACGGGACAGGCACAACCTCGAGCAGTACTTC | CASSATRDRHNLEQYF
- | TRBJ1-2 | TRBV7-9 | TRBD1 | TGTTCCAGCAGCTACACAGGGGGGGGCGCGTATGGCTACACCTTC | CSSSYTGGGAYGYTF
- | TRBJ2-1 | TRBV25-1 | - | TGTGCCAGCAGTCTAGGGGGGGCGTGGAATGAGCAGTTCTTC | CASSLGGAWNEQFF
- | TRBJ2-5 | TRBV18 | TRBD2 | TGTGCCAGCTCACTCGGACTAGCGGGGATGGAGACCCAGTACTTC | CASSLGLAGMETQYF
- | TRBJ2-5 | TRBV7-9 | - | TGTTCCAGCAGCTTTAGCTCCGACTCTGGCCAGTACTTC | CSSSFSSDSGQYF
- | TRBJ2-7 | TRBV6-5 | - | TGTGCCAGCAGTCCCCCGGACAAGGCTTACGAGCAGTACTTC | CASSPPDKAYEQYF
- | TRBJ2-7 | TRBV2 | - | TGTGCCAGCACATCGAGGATAGAATCCTACGAGCAGTACTTC | CASTSRIESYEQYF
- | TRBJ2-3 | TRBV30 | TRBD1 | TGTGCCTGGAGCTCGGGACAGATAAGCACAGATACGCAGTATTTT | CAWSSGQISTDTQYF
- | TRBJ1-1 | TRBV4-3 | TRBD1 | TGCGCCAGCAGCCAAGGGGACAGGGACCCTGAAGCTTTCTTT | CASSQGDRDPEAFF
few | TRBJ2-3 | TRBV7-3 | - | TGTGCCAGCAGCCCACGGGGTGGTAGCACAGATACGCAGTATTTT | CASSPRGGSTDTQYF
once | TRBJ1-2 | TRBV5-6 | TRBD1 | TGTGCCAGCGGGAGACAGGGTTTATTTGGCTACACCTTC | CASGRQGLFGYTF
- | TRBJ1-5 | TRBV28 | - | TGTGCCAGCAGCCTCCTCCGCCTTTCCCGACAGGTTCCAAATCAGCCCCAGCATTTT | CASSLLRLSRQVPNQPQHF
- | TRBJ1-1 | TRBV7-8 | - | TGTGCCAGCAGCTTAGGGTGGAGAGGGTATGCCGCTGAAGCTTTCTTT | CASSLGWRGYAAEAFF